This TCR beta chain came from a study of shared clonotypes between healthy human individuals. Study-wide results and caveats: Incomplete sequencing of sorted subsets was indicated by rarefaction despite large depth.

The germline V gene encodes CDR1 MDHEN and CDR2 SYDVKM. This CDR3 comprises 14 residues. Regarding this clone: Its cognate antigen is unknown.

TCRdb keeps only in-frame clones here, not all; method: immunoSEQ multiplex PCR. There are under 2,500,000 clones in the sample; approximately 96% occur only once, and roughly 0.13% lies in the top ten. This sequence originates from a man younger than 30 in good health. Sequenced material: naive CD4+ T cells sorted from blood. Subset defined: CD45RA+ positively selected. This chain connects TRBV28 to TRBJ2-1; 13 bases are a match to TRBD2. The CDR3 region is CSQGLAGSYNEQFF. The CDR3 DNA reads TGTTCCCAGGGACTAGCGGGGTCCTACAATGAGCAGTTCTTC. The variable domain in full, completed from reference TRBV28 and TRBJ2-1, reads DVKVTQSSRYLVKRTGEKVFLECVQDMDHENMFWYRQDPGLGLRLIYFSYDVKMKEKGDIPEGYSVSREKKERFSLILESASTNQTSMYLCSQGLAGSYNEQFFGPGTRLTVL.